The 3 T cell receptor beta chains presented below share a single source sample, sequenced in a study of blood T cell repertoires in COVID-19 (dated by TCRdb to 2018 to 2021). Library preparation used the immunoSEQ multiplex PCR assay. This immuneACCESS table, as held by TCRdb, lists in-frame sequences with V and J called but not all clones. Of the missing ones, under half trace to an unresolved V gene in checked studies; the others have no known cause. Across this sample there are some 170,000 clones, with 81% seen only once. The top ten hold around 10% of the sample. Specimen: peripheral blood. All receptors derive from a middle-aged woman with COVID-19, enrolled during active disease.

Worth noting for this clone: Other DNA sequences in this specimen translate into the identical CDR3. V and J are TRBV4-1 and TRBJ1-2; D may be TRBD1 (5 bases). The germline CDR1 and CDR2 sequences are MGHRA and YSYEKL. V was trimmed by 3 bases and J by 5 bases, leaving 10 bases between them. The CDR3 has 13 residues. The CDR3 DNA sequence: TGCGCCAGCAGCCAGGGGGGAGGGTATGGCTACACCTTC. Protein product: CASSQGGGYGYTF.

The J gene is TRBJ2-1, the V gene TRBV11-2; 9 nucleotides line up with TRBD2. Germline CDR1 and CDR2: SGHAT and FQNNGV. The trim removed 2 bases at V and 5 bases at J, leaving 7 bases unmatched. The CDR3 contains 16 residues. The CDR3 DNA sequence: TGTGCCAGCAGCTTAATGAGCGGGGGGTCACACAATGAGCAGTTCTTC. The encoded protein is CASSLMSGGSHNEQFF.

The V call is TRBV7-3, the J call TRBJ2-1; the D gene is possibly TRBD2 (6 bases). Germline V CDR1 and CDR2: SGHTA, FQGTGA. V gave up 5 bases and J gave up 5 bases, with 16 bases separating them. The CDR3 has 15 residues. CDR3 DNA: TGTGCCAGCAGCGAAGATAGCGGTACTAACAATGAGCAGTTCTTC. This translates into CASSEDSGTNNEQFF.